This T cell receptor (beta chain) comes out of a study of monozygotic twins with inflammatory bowel disease. The blood volume drawn from each donor was roughly 2.7 ml. For every TCR library, roughly 3.5 ug of total RNA was used. Using the 5' RACE reads, TCRdb records one entry per CDR3 protein without DNA. The table gives 150,000 to 200,000 distinct CDR3 sequences; the top ten clones make up roughly 7.4% of it. This CDR3 is 16 amino acids long. The material sequenced was blood. The receptor was isolated from a human donor with ulcerative colitis or Crohn's disease, or a healthy co-twin of an affected twin (not recorded which). The V and J genes are TRBV12-3 or TRBV12-4 and TRBJ2-5; absent DNA, TCRdb's TRBD2 call cannot be checked. The CDR3 region is CASSFLTSGGTGAQYF.